Sequencing of this T cell receptor (beta chain) was carried out in a study of CD8+ T cells in alopecia areata. The overall study: Oral tofacitinib (5 to 10 mg twice daily) was administered to treated patients. Study findings and constraints: Scalp clonality and expanded CD8+ clones among the top 100 fell significantly with tofacitinib. Sequencing of scalp tissue also captures the resident alphabeta T cells of normal skin.

Per the germline V gene, CDR1 is SGDLS and CDR2 is YYNGEE. Trimming cost V 3 bases and J 0 bases, with 6 bases left between them. The CDR3 covers 14 residues. Extracted from the samples, RNA was reverse transcribed into cDNA to serve as the sequencing template. The protocol was immunoSEQ multiplex PCR, while the TCRdb copy is restricted to in-frame clones and leaves out a portion. This sample yields just over 3,500 clones, of which roughly 70% are seen a single time; roughly 8.8% belongs to the top ten. To note about this clone: Its antigen is undetermined.

Documented treatment: oral pan-JAK inhibitor, 5-10 mg twice daily. Samples from alopecia areata patients were lesional scalp punch biopsies and peripheral blood. The sample in question was skin, obtained at week 24, from a patient treated with tofacitinib. The TCR comes from a human donor with alopecia areata. J is TRBJ2-2 and V is TRBV9; perhaps TRBD1 as D (6 bases). CDR3 in DNA: TGTGCCAGCAGCGACAGGGCGAACACCGGGGAGCTGTTTTTT. This sequence encodes CASSDRANTGELFF.